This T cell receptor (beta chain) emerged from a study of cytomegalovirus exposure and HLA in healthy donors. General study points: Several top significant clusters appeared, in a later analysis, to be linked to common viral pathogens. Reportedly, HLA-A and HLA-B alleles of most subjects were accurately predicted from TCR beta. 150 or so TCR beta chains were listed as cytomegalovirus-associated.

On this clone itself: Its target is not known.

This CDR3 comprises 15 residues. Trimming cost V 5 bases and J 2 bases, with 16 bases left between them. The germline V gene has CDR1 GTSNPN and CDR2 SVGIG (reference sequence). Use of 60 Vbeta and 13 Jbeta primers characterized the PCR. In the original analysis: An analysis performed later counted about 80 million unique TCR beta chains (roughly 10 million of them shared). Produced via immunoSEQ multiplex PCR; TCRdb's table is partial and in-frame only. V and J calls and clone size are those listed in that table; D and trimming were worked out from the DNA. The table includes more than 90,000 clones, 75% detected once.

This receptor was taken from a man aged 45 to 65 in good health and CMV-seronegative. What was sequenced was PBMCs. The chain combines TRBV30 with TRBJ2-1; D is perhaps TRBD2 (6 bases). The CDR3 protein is CAWGLAFHTYNEQFF. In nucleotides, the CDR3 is TGTGCCTGGGGTCTAGCGTTCCACACCTACAATGAGCAGTTCTTC. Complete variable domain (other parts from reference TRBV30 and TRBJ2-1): SQTIHQWPATLVQPVGSPLSLECTVEGTSNPNLYWYRQAAGRGLQLLFYSVGIGQISSEVPQNLSASRPQDRQFILSSKKLLLSDSGFYLCAWGLAFHTYNEQFFGPGTRLTVL.